This T cell receptor (beta chain) is drawn from a study of shared clonotypes between healthy human individuals. Unmatched junction bases numbered 5, after V lost 4 bases and J lost 3 bases. The CDR3 contains 14 residues. From germline, CDR1 is MRHNA and CDR2 SNTAGT. Comment on this clone: Antigen specificity is unknown.

Study-level results: Among donors, clonotype sharing was expected to be affected by sequencing depth.

Repertoires were generated with immunoSEQ multiplex PCR, while TCRdb's copy carries only in-frame clones and drops some. The sample carries 2 million to 3 million clones, about 92% recorded once. The TCR was taken from a man aged 18 to 35 in good health. Material: naive CD4+ T cells sorted from blood. The subset: CD45RA+ positively selected. The rearrangement joins TRBV6-4 to TRBJ2-5; 7 positions agree with TRBD2. CDR3 in amino acids: CASSAAGYKETQYF. CDR3 nucleotides: TGTGCCAGCAGTGCAGCGGGGTACAAAGAGACCCAGTACTTC.